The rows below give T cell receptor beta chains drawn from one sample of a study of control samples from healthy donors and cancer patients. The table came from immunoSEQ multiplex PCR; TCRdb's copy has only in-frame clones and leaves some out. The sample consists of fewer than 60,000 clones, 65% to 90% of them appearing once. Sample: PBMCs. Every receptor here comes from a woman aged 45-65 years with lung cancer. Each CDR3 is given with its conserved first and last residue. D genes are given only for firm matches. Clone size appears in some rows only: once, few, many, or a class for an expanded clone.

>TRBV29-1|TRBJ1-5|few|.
CSVQGEGRGNQPQHF
TGCAGCGTTCAAGGAGAAGGTAGGGGAAATCAGCCCCAGCATTTT
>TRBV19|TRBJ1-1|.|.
CASSIEGRMTEAFF
TGTGCCAGTAGTATAGAGGGGAGGATGACTGAAGCTTTCTTT
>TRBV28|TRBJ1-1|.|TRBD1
CASTPDRAEAFF
TGTGCCAGCACCCCCGACAGGGCCGAAGCTTTCTTT
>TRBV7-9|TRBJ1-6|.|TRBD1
CASGDRENSPLHF
TGTGCCAGCGGGGACAGGGAAAATTCACCCCTCCACTTT
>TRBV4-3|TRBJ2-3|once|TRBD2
CASSQEPAGGTDTQYF
TGCGCCAGCAGCCAAGAACCAGCGGGGGGGACAGATACGCAGTATTTT
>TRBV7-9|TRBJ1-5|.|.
CASSFRGGQPQHF
TGTGCCAGCAGCTTTAGGGGTGGACAGCCCCAGCATTTT
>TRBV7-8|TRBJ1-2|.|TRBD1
CASKKAVTGAEGYTF
TGTGCCAGCAAGAAGGCCGTTACAGGGGCGGAAGGCTACACCTTC
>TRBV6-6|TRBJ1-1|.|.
CASSFGDYTEAFF
TGTGCCAGCAGTTTCGGCGATTACACTGAAGCTTTCTTT
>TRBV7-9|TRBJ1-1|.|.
CASSLAGGPEAFF
TGTGCCAGCAGCTTAGCGGGCGGACCTGAAGCTTTCTTT
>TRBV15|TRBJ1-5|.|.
CATSRGQRNQPQHF
TGTGCCACCAGCAGGGGTCAGCGTAATCAGCCCCAGCATTTT
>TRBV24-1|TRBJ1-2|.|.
CATSEAGTNYGYTF
TGTGCCACCAGTGAGGCAGGGACTAACTATGGCTACACCTTC